Presented here are 2 T cell receptor beta chains from one specimen sequenced in a study of CD39 and CD103 CD8 tumor-infiltrating T cells (dated by TCRdb to the late 2010s). Libraries were built with the immunoSEQ multiplex PCR assay. TCRdb limited this immuneACCESS table to in-frame rearrangements with V and J called. A share of clones is missing; checked studies link under half to unresolved V genes, and the rest is unexplained. The sample yields some 4,300 clones; just over 70% were counted once. In total, the top ten clones hold 12% of the sample. Source material: CD8+ T cells sorted from blood. According to the study, the label for this sample's cell subset or site signals: total memory CD8 T cells (CD45RA-CCR7+/-) from blood or uninvolved lymph node. The receptors stem from a human donor with head and neck squamous cell carcinoma.

The chain couples TRBV10-3 to TRBJ2-5; D uncertain. This CDR3 contains 14 residues. V was cut by 1 base and J by 2 bases, with 8 bases left in between. Germline CDR1 reads ENHRY; CDR2 reads SYGVKD. The DNA of the CDR3 is TGTGCCATCAGTGAGTGGAAACAGCAAGAGACCCAGTACTTC. Translation gives CAISEWKQQETQYF.

This clone has only one observation. The chain carries TRBV28 and TRBJ1-5; the D gene is possibly TRBD1 (5 bases). CDR1 is MDHEN, CDR2 SYDVKM, per germline. The CDR3 runs 18 residues. Trimming took 3 bases from V and 5 from J, leaving 23 bases between them. DNA for the CDR3: TGTGCCAGCAGTTTTGGTGTCCAGGGCGGGGTGGGGGATCAGCCCCAGCATTTT. Amino acids: CASSFGVQGGVGDQPQHF.